These 32 T cell receptor beta chains were all obtained from the same sample, sequenced in a study of CD8 T cells in ankylosing spondylitis. TCRdb reanalysed the 5' RACE reads using MiXCR and keeps one entry per CDR3 protein. In the table there are some 350,000 distinct CDR3 sequences, about 15% of which are singletons. The sample comprised blood, either unsorted or a sorted T cell fraction (not recorded which). All receptors come from a male donor with ankylosing spondylitis or in good health (not recorded which).

This chain joins TRBV18 and TRBJ2-3; 11 bases are shared with TRBD2. Germline lookup yields CDR1 KGHSH and CDR2 LQKENI. The CDR3 contains 19 residues. V dropped 3 bases and J dropped 6; count of bases not matched to a gene: 17. The CDR3 coding sequence is TGTGCCAGCTCACCTTACCCCACTAGCGGGAGTAGGAACGGCGATACGCAGTATTTT. It codes for CASSPYPTSGSRNGDTQYF.

This clonotype was counted between two and nine times. This sequence joins TRBV5-1 and TRBJ2-1, with D uncertain. Per the germline V gene, CDR1 is SGHRS and CDR2 is YFSETQ. This CDR3 is built from 14 residues. V was cut by 6 bases and J by 7 bases, with 17 bases left in between. The CDR3 DNA is TGCGCCAGCAAATTCTCTCAGGATCGGAATGAGCAGTTCTTC. Amino acids: CASKFSQDRNEQFF.

This clonotype has a handful of counts. The V and J genes are TRBV4-1 and TRBJ1-6, with unresolved D. Germline assignment: CDR1 MGHRA and CDR2 YSYEKL. V lost 4 bases to trimming and J lost 0 bases, with 7 bases between them. The length of the CDR3 is 15 residues. This CDR3 reads CASSPIGSYNSPLHF. The CDR3 nucleotides read TGCGCCAGCAGCCCAATCGGCTCCTATAATTCACCCCTCCACTTT.

This clonotype has a handful of counts. The chain carries TRBV6-1 and TRBJ2-3; perhaps TRBD1 as D (7 bases). This CDR3 comprises 14 residues. Germline V gene lookup returns CDR1 MNHNS and CDR2 SASEGT. V lost 6 bases and J 8 bases, leaving 18 bases between the germline ends. CDR3 amino acids: CASSLNEEGATQYF. CDR3 nucleotides: TGTGCCAGCAGCCTGAATGAGGAGGGGGCTACGCAGTATTTT.

The rearrangement joins TRBV27 to TRBJ2-5; 9 nucleotides match TRBD1. The CDR3 extends over 16 amino acids. The germline gives CDR1 MNHEY, CDR2 SMNVEV (reference sequence). V lost 5 bases to trimming and J lost 5 bases; unmatched junction nucleotides: 12. CDR3 nucleotide sequence: TGTGCCAGCAGTCCCTTCCGGGACAGGGTAGGGGAGACCCAGTACTTC. As protein: CASSPFRDRVGETQYF.

The chain links TRBV3-1 to TRBJ2-7, with TRBD1 matching over 10 bases. V lost 4 bases and J lost 9; bases outside the gene matches: 9. CDR3 size: 14 residues. Germline CDR1 reads LGHDT; CDR2 reads YNNKEL (reference sequence). The CDR3 spells CASSLGQGVFTQYF. The CDR3 DNA sequence: TGTGCCAGCAGCCTCGGACAGGGGGTCTTCACGCAGTACTTC.

This clonotype was detected only a few times. The chain is built from TRBV20-1 and TRBJ1-1; D gene unclear. Trimming removed 5 bases from V and 6 bases from J, with 19 bases in between. Germline CDR1 DFQATT, CDR2 SNEGSKA (reference sequence). This CDR3 comprises 14 residues. The CDR3 DNA is TGCAGTGCTCCCCCCGCGGGGAGTCGCGCTGAAGCTTTCTTT. Translated: CSAPPAGSRAEAFF.

The chain couples TRBV5-6 to TRBJ2-2; possibly TRBD1 for D (7 bases). Between the trimmed V and J ends, which lost 5 bases and 7 bases, there was a span of 15 bases. The CDR3 loop spans 14 amino acids. Germline values: CDR1 SGHDT, CDR2 YYEEEE. CDR3 in amino acids: CASRIGGGSGELFF. CDR3 DNA sequence: TGTGCCAGCAGAATAGGAGGGGGCAGCGGGGAGCTGTTTTTT.

This clonotype has a handful of counts. J is TRBJ2-3 and V is TRBV12-3 or TRBV12-4; tentative D call: TRBD2 (6 bases). The V end was cut by 4 bases, the J end by 0 bases, with 11 bases between. The CDR3 spans 15 residues. The CDR3 here is CASSYRRASTDTQYF. The CDR3 region has the DNA TGTGCCAGCAGTTATCGGAGGGCAAGCACAGATACGCAGTATTTT.

This clonotype was detected a few times. This chain links TRBV6-1 with TRBJ2-7, with 7 bases fitting TRBD1. Unmatched junction bases numbered 13, after V lost 8 bases and J lost 3 bases. The CDR3 is made up of 15 amino acids. Per the germline V gene, CDR1 is MNHNS and CDR2 is SASEGT. CDR3 sequence (DNA): TGTGCCAGCTGGGGGTGGGACAGAGTGATCTACGAGCAGTACTTC. Protein: CASWGWDRVIYEQYF.

This chain connects TRBV10-3 to TRBJ1-2; D remains ambiguous. V lost 4 bases and J 5 bases, leaving 14 bases between the germline ends. CDR1 is ENHRY and CDR2 is SYGVKD in the germline V gene. This CDR3 spans 14 amino acids. CDR3 nucleotide sequence: TGTGCCATCAGTGCCCTGGAGGTCTTTTATGGCTACACCTTC. Amino acid sequence: CAISALEVFYGYTF.

The V gene is TRBV18, the J gene TRBJ2-7; 7 bases map to TRBD1. The germline gives CDR1 KGHSH, CDR2 LQKENI. CDR3 length: 14 residues. Trimming removed 5 bases from V and 2 bases from J; junction bases left unmatched: 6. CDR3 DNA sequence: TGTGCCAGCTCAGAGAAAACAGGGGCCTACGAGCAGTACTTC. As protein: CASSEKTGAYEQYF.

This clonotype came up a few times. This sequence joins TRBV29-1 and TRBJ1-1, with D perhaps matching TRBD1 (6 bases). Trimming removed 3 bases from V and 10 bases from J, with 21 bases in between. From germline, CDR1 is SQVTM and CDR2 ANQGSEA. CDR3 size: 14 residues. The DNA of the CDR3 is TGCAGCGTTGAGACCGCCGGGTACAGGGAGGGAGCTTTCTTT. The encoded protein is CSVETAGYREGAFF.

The table lists this clonotype with a few counts. This chain connects TRBV9 to TRBJ2-7; weak D call: TRBD2 (5 bases). There are 15 residues in the CDR3. Per the germline V gene, CDR1 is SGDLS and CDR2 is YYNGEE. V was trimmed by 3 bases and J by 0 bases, leaving 13 bases between them. In DNA, the CDR3 is TGTGCCAGCAGCGCGCTGAGCGGCCCCTCCTACGAGCAGTACTTC. Translating it yields CASSALSGPSYEQYF.

In this sample, this clonotype turned up a few times. CDR3 nucleotide sequence: TGTGCCAGCAGTGAAAGCAGGCAGGATCAGCCCCAGCATTTT. Amino acids: CASSESRQDQPQHF. The V call is TRBV2, the J call TRBJ1-5, with no clear D. Trimming cost V 2 bases and J 5 bases, with 10 bases left between them. This CDR3 is 14 amino acids long. CDR1 is SNHLY, CDR2 FYNNEI, per germline.

CDR3 sequence (DNA): TGTGCCAGCAGCCCCCGAGCGCTTTACGAGCAGTACTTC. Its translation: CASSPRALYEQYF. This chain uses TRBV7-9 with TRBJ2-7; D gene uncertain. The ends were cut back, 5 bases at V and 4 bases at J, with 12 bases in the middle. The CDR3 consists of 13 residues. Germline V gene data show CDR1 as SEHNR and CDR2 as FQNEAQ (reference sequence).

This clonotype has just a few counts. This rearrangement joins TRBV7-8 to TRBJ2-7, with TRBD2 identical over 9 bases. The CDR3 sequence is 18 residues long. With V trimmed by 2 bases and J by 2 bases, 13 bases remained unmatched. Germline loops: CDR1 SGHVS, CDR2 FQNEAQ. Here the CDR3 reads CASSLIPREGVRPYEQYF. Here the CDR3 DNA reads TGTGCCAGCAGCTTAATTCCGCGGGAGGGGGTCCGTCCCTACGAGCAGTACTTC. Using reference TRBV7-8 and TRBJ2-7 for the parts outside the CDR3, the full variable domain is GAGVSQSPRYKVAKRGQDVALRCDPISGHVSLFWYQQALGQGPEFLTYFQNEAQLDKSGLPSDRFFAERPEGSVSTLKIQRTQQEDSAVYLCASSLIPREGVRPYEQYFGPGTRLTVT.

This clonotype was picked up a small number of times. This chain links TRBV7-9 with TRBJ2-2; D is uncertain. Trimming pared 6 bases from V and 4 bases from J, leaving 15 bases between. The CDR3 spans 15 residues. Germline CDR1 and CDR2: SEHNR and FQNEAQ (reference sequence). CDR3 region: CASSYKTEATGELFF. The CDR3 region has the DNA TGTGCCAGCAGTTACAAGACGGAAGCCACCGGGGAGCTGTTTTTT.

The table lists this clonotype with a few counts. This CDR3 reads CAWSVPDTQYF. The CDR3 nucleotides read TGTGCCTGGAGTGTACCAGATACGCAGTATTTT. The chain links TRBV30 to TRBJ2-3; no clear D. Looked up from germline, CDR1 is GTSNPN and CDR2 is SVGIG (reference sequence). CDR3 length equals 11 residues. Trimming shortened V by 0 bases and J by 4 bases, and 2 bases separated the two germline ends.

The J gene is TRBJ2-1, the V gene TRBV2; 8 bases fit TRBD1. The length of the CDR3 is 18 residues. CDR1 is SNHLY, CDR2 FYNNEI, per germline. The V and J ends lost 5 bases and 0 bases, in that order; junction bases with no gene match: 12. As DNA, the CDR3 is TGTGCCAGCAGTCTAGGGACAGGCTTGGTAAGCTCCTACAATGAGCAGTTCTTC. Amino acid sequence: CASSLGTGLVSSYNEQFF.

This clonotype was seen a few times. The chain recombines TRBV12-3 or TRBV12-4 with TRBJ2-1; D is unresolved. The CDR3 is 13 residues long. V shed 6 bases and J shed 0 bases, with 6 bases lying between them. CDR3 bases: TGTGCCAGCAGACAGAGCTCCTACAATGAGCAGTTCTTC. This translates into CASRQSSYNEQFF.

This clonotype was counted only a few times. This rearrangement joins TRBV12-3 or TRBV12-4 to TRBJ1-6; weak D call: TRBD1 (5 bases). V was pared by 7 bases and J by 9 bases, with 16 bases between. The CDR3 is 14 residues long. The CDR3: CASTRVPSGSPLHF. In DNA, the CDR3 is TGTGCCAGCACCAGGGTCCCTAGTGGTTCACCCCTCCACTTT.

This clonotype was counted a few times. The chain carries TRBV20-1 and TRBJ1-5, with 7 bases identical to TRBD1. V was pared by 1 base and J by 2 bases, with 5 bases of the junction left unmatched. Germline CDR1 DFQATT, CDR2 SNEGSKA (reference sequence). The CDR3 covers 15 residues. The chain's CDR3 is CSARVGTVGNQPQHF. DNA for the CDR3: TGCAGTGCTAGAGTTGGGACAGTCGGCAATCAGCCCCAGCATTTT.

The rearrangement links TRBV4-1 to TRBJ2-7, with D perhaps matching TRBD1 (5 bases). There are 15 residues in the CDR3. The germline V gene encodes CDR1 MGHRA and CDR2 YSYEKL. V was trimmed by 0 bases and J by 0 bases, leaving 9 bases between them. The CDR3 is CASSQDQTVSYEQYF. The CDR3 region has the DNA TGCGCCAGCAGCCAAGACCAGACAGTCTCCTACGAGCAGTACTTC.

This clonotype was found many times. V and J are TRBV5-1 and TRBJ2-1, with 11 bases that match TRBD2. This CDR3 has 15 amino acids. Germline V lookup: CDR1 SGHRS, CDR2 YFSETQ. J gave up 8 bases and V 3 bases, and 7 bases lay outside the gene matches. CDR3 sequence: CASSSTSGKTYEQFF. CDR3 DNA: TGCGCCAGCAGCTCGACTAGCGGGAAAACTTATGAGCAGTTCTTC. The full variable domain, with the rest looked up from reference TRBV5-1 and TRBJ2-1, is KAGVTQTPRYLIKTRGQQVTLSCSPISGHRSVSWYQQTPGQGLQFLFEYFSETQRNKGNFPGRFSGRQFSNSRSEMNVSTLELGDSALYLCASSSTSGKTYEQFFGPGTRLTVL.

V is TRBV5-1 and J is TRBJ2-7; 9 nucleotides align to TRBD1. Germline trimming cut 3 bases from V and 2 bases from J; bases unmatched to any gene: 3. This CDR3 is 14 amino acids long. Germline V gene lookup returns CDR1 SGHRS and CDR2 YFSETQ. For the CDR3, the DNA is TGCGCCAGCAGCTCATGGGACAGGGCCTACGAGCAGTACTTC. This translates into CASSSWDRAYEQYF.

This clonotype showed up just a few times. V gene TRBV5-1 combines with J gene TRBJ2-3; possibly TRBD2 for D (5 bases). CDR3 size: 15 residues. Per germline, CDR1 SGHRS and CDR2 YFSETQ. V was cut by 7 bases and J by 5 bases, with 20 bases left in between. Here the CDR3 DNA reads TGCGCCAGCTCATACTCGGACTCCCGCGTAGATACGCAGTATTTT. Its protein product is CASSYSDSRVDTQYF.

This clonotype has just a few counts. This chain's CDR3 is CASSQSGRTSNQPQHF. The CDR3 coding sequence is TGTGCCAGCAGTCAATCGGGACGGACTAGCAATCAGCCCCAGCATTTT. The J gene is TRBJ1-5, the V gene TRBV12-3 or TRBV12-4, with D maybe TRBD1 (5 bases). V lost 5 bases, J lost 0 bases, and 14 bases lay in between. The CDR3 spans 16 residues.

This clonotype was recorded at least ten times. V usage is TRBV3-1 and J usage is TRBJ2-7, with TRBD2 matching over 10 bases. The CDR3 spans 15 residues. Germline CDR1 reads LGHDT; CDR2 reads YNNKEL (reference sequence). V dropped 4 bases and J dropped 2; count of bases not matched to a gene: 5. The CDR3 region has the DNA TGTGCCAGCAGCCTCAGACTAGCGGGCCCCTACGAGCAGTACTTC. This gives the protein CASSLRLAGPYEQYF.

Concerning this clonotype itself: Being one base from a much bigger clone, this may be a read error. This rearrangement joins TRBV12-3 or TRBV12-4 to TRBJ2-5; TRBD2 might be the D (7 bases). This CDR3 is 14 amino acids long. Trimming pared 5 bases from V and 4 bases from J, leaving 14 bases between. The CDR3 DNA reads TGTGCCAGCAGTCTGACTAGCAGGGGAGAGACCCAGTACTTC. Translating it yields CASSLTSRGETQYF.

The table lists this clonotype with a few counts. This sequence joins TRBV18 and TRBJ2-5; the D gene could be TRBD1 or TRBD2 (5 bases each). Germline CDR1 KGHSH, CDR2 LQKENI. The V gene lost 4 bases and the J gene lost 5 bases, with 20 bases spanning the gap. The CDR3 runs to 16 residues. CDR3 in amino acids: CASSRAGTSQTETQYF. CDR3 nucleotide sequence: TGTGCCAGCTCACGGGCCGGGACCTCACAAACCGAGACCCAGTACTTC.

There are a few counts of this clonotype. Possible read error: a much larger clone is one base away. The chain is built from TRBV5-1 and TRBJ1-3; D ambiguous. Germline CDR1 is SGHRS and CDR2 is YFSETQ. CDR3 length: 13 amino acids. Deletions cut 3 bases from V and 0 bases from J, with 4 bases between. This CDR3 reads CASSWDSGNTIYF. In DNA form, the CDR3 reads TGCGCCAGCAGCTGGGACTCTGGAAACACCATATATTTT.